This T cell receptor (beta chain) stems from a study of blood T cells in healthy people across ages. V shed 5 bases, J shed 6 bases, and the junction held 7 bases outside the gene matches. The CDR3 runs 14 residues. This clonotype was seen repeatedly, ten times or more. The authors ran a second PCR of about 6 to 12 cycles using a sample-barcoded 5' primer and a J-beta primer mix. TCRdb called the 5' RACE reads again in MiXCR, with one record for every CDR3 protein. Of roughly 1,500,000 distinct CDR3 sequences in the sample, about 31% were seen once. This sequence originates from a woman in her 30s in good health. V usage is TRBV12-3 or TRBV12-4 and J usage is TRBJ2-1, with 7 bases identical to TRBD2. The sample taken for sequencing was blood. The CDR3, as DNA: TGTGCCAGCAGTCGGGACTACGTGGGCAATGAGCAGTTCTTC. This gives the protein CASSRDYVGNEQFF.